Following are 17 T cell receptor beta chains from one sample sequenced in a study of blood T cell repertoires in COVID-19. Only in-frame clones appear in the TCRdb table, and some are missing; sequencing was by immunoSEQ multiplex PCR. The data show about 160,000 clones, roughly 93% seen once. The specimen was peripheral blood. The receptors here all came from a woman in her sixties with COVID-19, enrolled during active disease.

In DNA form, the CDR3 reads TGCGCCAGCAGCTTGGCAGGGGGCACTCAGCCCCAGCATTTT. Amino acid sequence: CASSLAGGTQPQHF. The chain joins TRBV5-1 to TRBJ1-5, with 8 bases aligning to TRBD1. The junction had 2 bases not matched to a gene; V was cut back by 0 bases and J by 6 bases. The germline CDR1 and CDR2 sequences are SGHRS and YFSETQ. CDR3 length: 14 residues.

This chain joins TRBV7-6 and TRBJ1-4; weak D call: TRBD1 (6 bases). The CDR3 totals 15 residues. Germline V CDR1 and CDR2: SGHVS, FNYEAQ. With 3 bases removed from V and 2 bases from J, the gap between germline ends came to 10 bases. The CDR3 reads CASSFGQTTNEKLFF. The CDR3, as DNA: TGTGCCAGCAGCTTTGGACAGACGACTAATGAAAAACTGTTTTTT.

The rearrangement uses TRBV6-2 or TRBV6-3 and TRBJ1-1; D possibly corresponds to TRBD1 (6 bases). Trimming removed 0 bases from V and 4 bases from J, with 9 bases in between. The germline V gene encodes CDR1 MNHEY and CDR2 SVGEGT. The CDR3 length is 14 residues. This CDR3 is CASSYSTRGTEAFF. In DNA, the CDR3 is TGTGCCAGCAGTTACTCGACCAGGGGCACTGAAGCTTTCTTT.

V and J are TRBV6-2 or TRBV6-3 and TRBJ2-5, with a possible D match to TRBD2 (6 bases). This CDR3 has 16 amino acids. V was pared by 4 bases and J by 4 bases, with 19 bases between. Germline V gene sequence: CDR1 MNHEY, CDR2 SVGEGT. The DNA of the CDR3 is TGTGCCAGCAGTTCTTTGGACTATTGGGTTCCAGAGACCCAGTACTTC. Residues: CASSSLDYWVPETQYF.

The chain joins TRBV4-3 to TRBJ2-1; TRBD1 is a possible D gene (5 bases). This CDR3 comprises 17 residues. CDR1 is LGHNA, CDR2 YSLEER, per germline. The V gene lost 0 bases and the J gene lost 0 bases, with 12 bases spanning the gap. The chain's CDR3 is CASSQELGRSSYNEQFF. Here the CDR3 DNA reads TGCGCCAGCAGCCAAGAGTTGGGGCGGAGCTCCTACAATGAGCAGTTCTTC.

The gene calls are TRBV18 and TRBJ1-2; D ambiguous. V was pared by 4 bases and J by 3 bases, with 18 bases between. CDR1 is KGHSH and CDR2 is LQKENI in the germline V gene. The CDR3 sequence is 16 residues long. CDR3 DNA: TGTGCCAGCTCACTTTCCCGGTGGGTGGAGGACTATGGCTACACCTTC. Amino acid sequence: CASSLSRWVEDYGYTF.

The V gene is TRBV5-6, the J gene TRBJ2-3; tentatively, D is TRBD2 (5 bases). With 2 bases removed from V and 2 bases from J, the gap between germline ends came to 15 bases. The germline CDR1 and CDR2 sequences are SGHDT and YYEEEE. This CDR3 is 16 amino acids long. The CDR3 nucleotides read TGTGCCAGCAGCTTCACTGGACTTAGACTCACAGATACGCAGTATTTT. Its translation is CASSFTGLRLTDTQYF.

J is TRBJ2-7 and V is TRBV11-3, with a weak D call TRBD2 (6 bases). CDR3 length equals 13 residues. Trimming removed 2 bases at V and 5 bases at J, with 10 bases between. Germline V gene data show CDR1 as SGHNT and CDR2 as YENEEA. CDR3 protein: CASSLNLANEQYF. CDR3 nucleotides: TGTGCCAGCAGCTTAAACCTAGCGAACGAGCAGTACTTC.

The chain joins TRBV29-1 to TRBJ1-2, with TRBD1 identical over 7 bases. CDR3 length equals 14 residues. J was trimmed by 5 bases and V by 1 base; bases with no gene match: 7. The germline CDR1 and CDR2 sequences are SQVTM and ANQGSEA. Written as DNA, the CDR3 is TGCAGCGTTGAAGTGGGGGCCAGGGGGTATGGCTACACCTTC. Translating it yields CSVEVGARGYGYTF.

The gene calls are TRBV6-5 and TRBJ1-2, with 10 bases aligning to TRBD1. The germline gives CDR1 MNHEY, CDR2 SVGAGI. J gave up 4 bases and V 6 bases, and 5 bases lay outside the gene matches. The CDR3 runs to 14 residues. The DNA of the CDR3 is TGTGCCAGCAGCGAGACAGGGGGCGTCTATGGCTACACCTTC. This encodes CASSETGGVYGYTF.

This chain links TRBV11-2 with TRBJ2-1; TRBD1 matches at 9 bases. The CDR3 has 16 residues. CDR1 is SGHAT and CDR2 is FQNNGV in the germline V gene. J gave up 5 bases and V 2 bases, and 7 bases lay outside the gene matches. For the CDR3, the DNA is TGTGCCAGCAGCTTACTGGGACAGGGTGAGAACAATGAGCAGTTCTTC. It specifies CASSLLGQGENNEQFF.

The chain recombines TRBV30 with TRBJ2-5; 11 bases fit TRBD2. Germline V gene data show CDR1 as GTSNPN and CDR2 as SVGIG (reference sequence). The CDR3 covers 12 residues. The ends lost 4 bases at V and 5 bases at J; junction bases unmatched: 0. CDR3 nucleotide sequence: TGTGCCTGGACTAGCGGGGGGGAGACCCAGTACTTC. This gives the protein CAWTSGGETQYF.

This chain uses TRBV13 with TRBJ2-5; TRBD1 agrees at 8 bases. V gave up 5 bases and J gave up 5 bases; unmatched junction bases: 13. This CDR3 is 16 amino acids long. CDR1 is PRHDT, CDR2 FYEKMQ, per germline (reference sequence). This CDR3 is CASSKQTGVGLETQYF. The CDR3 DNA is TGTGCCAGCAGCAAACAGACAGGGGTCGGGTTGGAGACCCAGTACTTC.

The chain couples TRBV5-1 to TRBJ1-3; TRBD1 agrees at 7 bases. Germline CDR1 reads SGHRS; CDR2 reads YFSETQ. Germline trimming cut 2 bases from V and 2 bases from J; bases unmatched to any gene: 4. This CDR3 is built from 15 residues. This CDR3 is CASSLATGTGNTIYF. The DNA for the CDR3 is TGCGCCAGCAGCTTAGCGACAGGGACTGGAAACACCATATATTTT.

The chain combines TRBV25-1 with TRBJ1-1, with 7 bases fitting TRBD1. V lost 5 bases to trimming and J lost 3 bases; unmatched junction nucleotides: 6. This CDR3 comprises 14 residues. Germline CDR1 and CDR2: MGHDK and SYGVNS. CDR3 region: CASSFEGQHTEAFF. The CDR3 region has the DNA TGTGCCAGCAGTTTCGAGGGACAGCACACTGAAGCTTTCTTT.

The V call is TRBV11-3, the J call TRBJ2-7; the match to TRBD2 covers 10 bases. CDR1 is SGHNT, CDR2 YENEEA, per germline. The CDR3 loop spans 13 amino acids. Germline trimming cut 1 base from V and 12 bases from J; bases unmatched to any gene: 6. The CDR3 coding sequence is TGTGCCAGCAGCTTAGGTACTAGCGGGGAAGTGTACTTC. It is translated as CASSLGTSGEVYF. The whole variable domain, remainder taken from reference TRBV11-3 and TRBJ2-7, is EAGVVQSPRYKIIEKKQPVAFWCNPISGHNTLYWYLQNLGQGPELLIRYENEEAVDDSQLPKDRFSAERLKGVDSTLKIQPAELGDSAVYLCASSLGTSGEVYFGPGTRLTVT.

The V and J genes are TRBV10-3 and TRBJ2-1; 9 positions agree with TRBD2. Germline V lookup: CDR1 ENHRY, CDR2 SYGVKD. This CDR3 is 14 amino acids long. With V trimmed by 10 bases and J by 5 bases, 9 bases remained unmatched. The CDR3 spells CATMVAGDNNEQFF. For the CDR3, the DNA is TGTGCCACCATGGTAGCGGGGGATAACAATGAGCAGTTCTTC.